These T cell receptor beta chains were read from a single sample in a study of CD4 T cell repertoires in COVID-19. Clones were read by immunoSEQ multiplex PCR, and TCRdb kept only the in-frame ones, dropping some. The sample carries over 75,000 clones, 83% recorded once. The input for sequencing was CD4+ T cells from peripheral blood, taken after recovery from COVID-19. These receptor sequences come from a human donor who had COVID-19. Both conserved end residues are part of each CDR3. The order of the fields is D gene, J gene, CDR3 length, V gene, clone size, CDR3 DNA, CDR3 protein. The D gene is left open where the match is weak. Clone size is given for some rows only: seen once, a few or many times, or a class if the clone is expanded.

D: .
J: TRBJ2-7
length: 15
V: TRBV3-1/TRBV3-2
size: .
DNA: TGTGCCAGCAGCCAAGGTCCGGGGAGCTCCTACGAGCAGTACTTC
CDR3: CASSQGPGSSYEQYF

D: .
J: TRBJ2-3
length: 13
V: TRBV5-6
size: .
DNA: TGTGCCAGCAGCTTGGGGCAGTTCGATACGCAGTATTTT
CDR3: CASSLGQFDTQYF

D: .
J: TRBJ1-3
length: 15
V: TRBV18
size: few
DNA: TGTGCCAGCTCACCAAGACGGGAAGCTGGAAACACCATATATTTT
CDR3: CASSPRREAGNTIYF

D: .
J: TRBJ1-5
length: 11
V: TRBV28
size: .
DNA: TGTGCCAGTTGCGACAATCAGCCCCAGCATTTT
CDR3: CASCDNQPQHF

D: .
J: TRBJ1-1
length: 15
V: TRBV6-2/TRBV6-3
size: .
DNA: TGTGCCAGCAGTTACACCTTAACTATGAACACTGAAGCTTTCTTT
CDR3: CASSYTLTMNTEAFF

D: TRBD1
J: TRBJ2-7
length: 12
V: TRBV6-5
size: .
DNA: TGTGCCAGTCAGACAGGGCTGGGAGAGCAGTACTTC
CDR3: CASQTGLGEQYF

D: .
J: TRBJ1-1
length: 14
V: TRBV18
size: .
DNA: TGTGCCAGCTCACCCGGGGGGGTGAACACTGAAGCTTTCTTT
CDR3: CASSPGGVNTEAFF

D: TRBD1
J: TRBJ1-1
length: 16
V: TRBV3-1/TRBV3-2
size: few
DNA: TGTGCCAGCAGCCCCACAGGGGGCGCGGGGAACACTGAAGCTTTCTTT
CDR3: CASSPTGGAGNTEAFF

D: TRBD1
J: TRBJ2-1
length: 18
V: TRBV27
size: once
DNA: TGTGCCAGCAGTCCTGCCCCGATGAGGGGGCGAAAAGGCAATGAGCAGTTCTTC
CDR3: CASSPAPMRGRKGNEQFF

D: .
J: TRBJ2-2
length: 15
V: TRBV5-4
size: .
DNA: TGTGCCAGCAGCCTGACAGTTACGAACACCGGGGAGCTGTTTTTT
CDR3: CASSLTVTNTGELFF

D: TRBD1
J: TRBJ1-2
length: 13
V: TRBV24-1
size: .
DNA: TGTGCCACCAGTCATCGGGACAGCTATGGCTACACCTTC
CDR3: CATSHRDSYGYTF

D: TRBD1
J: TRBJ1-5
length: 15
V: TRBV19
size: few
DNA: TGTGCCAGTAGTACAGGGGCAGGGGGCTTTCAGCCCCAGCATTTT
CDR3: CASSTGAGGFQPQHF

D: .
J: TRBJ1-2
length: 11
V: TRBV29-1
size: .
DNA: TGCAGCGTTGGAGAGAGTTGGGGCTACACCTTC
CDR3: CSVGESWGYTF

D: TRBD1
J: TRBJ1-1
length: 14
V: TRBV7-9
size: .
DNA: TGTGCCAGCAGCTTTACAGGGGTCAGGACTGAAGCTTTCTTT
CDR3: CASSFTGVRTEAFF

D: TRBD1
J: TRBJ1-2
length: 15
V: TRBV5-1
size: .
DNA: TGCGCCAGCAGCCCCGGGACAGGGGGGTGGACCGGGTACACCTTC
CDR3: CASSPGTGGWTGYTF

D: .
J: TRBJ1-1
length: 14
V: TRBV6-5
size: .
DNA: TGTGCCAGCAGGAAAAGGGAAGGGGACACTGAAGCTTTCTTT
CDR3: CASRKREGDTEAFF